These 32 T cell receptor beta chains share one sample of origin, sequenced in a study of T cells in women clearing cervical HPV infection. Libraries were prepared by immunoSEQ multiplex PCR; TCRdb keeps only in-frame clonotypes and omits some of them. The record lists some 25,000 clones, of which the ten most abundant hold more than 6.5%. Sample: blood buffy coat. All receptors come from a woman aged 18-69 years with a cervical HPV16 infection that either progressed to CIN3+ or cleared (not recorded which).

Regarding this clone: The read terminates 3 residues before the CDR3 end, so the remaining end is supplied by the germline J gene. V usage is TRBV30 and J usage is TRBJ1-4; weak D call: TRBD1 (5 bases). From germline, CDR1 is GTSNPN and CDR2 SVGIG (reference sequence). This CDR3 spans 14 amino acids. Incomplete CDR3 DNA: TGTGCCTGGAGTTCCAGACAGCGTCATTCACCA. The encoded protein is CAWSSRQRHSP. The full CDR3 protein reads CAWSSRQRHSPLFF.

A remark on this clone: Sequencing ends 3 residues short of the CDR3 end; the germline J gene provides the rest. The chain carries TRBV20-1 and TRBJ2-1, with no clear D. The V end was cut by 4 bases, the J end by 4 bases, with 5 bases between. The CDR3 has 11 amino acids. Germline CDR1 reads DFQATT; CDR2 reads SNEGSKA (reference sequence). The CDR3 sequence: CSAKAYNEQFF. The CDR3 DNA, read in part, is TGCAGTGCTAAAGCATACAATGAG.

Remarks on this clone: The CDR3 end is not reached by the read, which stops 3 residues before it; the germline J gene fills it in. The chain combines TRBV10-3 with TRBJ1-5; the D gene is possibly TRBD1 (5 bases). The CDR3 spans 14 residues. The germline V gene has CDR1 ENHRY and CDR2 SYGVKD. The ends were cut back, 0 bases at V and 6 bases at J, with 9 bases in the middle. CDR3 DNA (partial): TGTGCCATCAGTGAGTCAAGGGGAGGTCAGCCC. This sequence encodes CAISESRGGQP. In full, the CDR3 reads CAISESRGGQPQHF.

CDR3 DNA, as far as it was read: TGCGCCAGCGATAGCGGAGAAACCTACAATGAG. Protein product: CASDSGETYNE. The CDR3, in full, reads CASDSGETYNEQFF. This chain connects TRBV5-1 to TRBJ2-1, with TRBD2 as a possible D gene (6 bases). The read halts 3 residues ahead of the CDR3 end, with the missing end drawn from the germline J gene. This CDR3 spans 14 amino acids. In germline, CDR1 is SGHRS, CDR2 YFSETQ. V gave up 7 bases and J gave up 2 bases, with 13 bases separating them.

Comments on this clone: The CDR3 is cut off 3 residues early in the read; its end comes from the germline J gene. The J gene is TRBJ1-1, the V gene TRBV19; D remains unclear. The CDR3 runs 15 residues. Looked up from germline, CDR1 is LNHDA and CDR2 is SQIVND (reference sequence). CDR3 DNA (partial): TGTGCCAGTAGGAGACTAGCGGGAGGGTACAATGAG. Its protein product is CASRRLAGGYNE. The whole CDR3 protein reads CASRRLAGGYNEAFF.

A remark on this clone: The CDR3 extends 3 residues past the end of the read, so its final part is completed from the germline J gene. This chain uses TRBV7-3 with TRBJ1-2, with D hard to call. The CDR3 is 13 amino acids. CDR1 and CDR2 (germline): SGHTA, FQGTGA. CDR3 region: CASSLFGTDTYTF. The covered CDR3 bases are TGTGCCAGCAGCTTATTCGGCACAGATACC.

About this clone itself: The read halts 3 residues ahead of the CDR3 end, with the missing end drawn from the germline J gene. The V call is TRBV5-1, the J call TRBJ2-7, with 8 bases lining up with TRBD2. This CDR3 is 14 amino acids long. Germline CDR1 SGHRS, CDR2 YFSETQ. V lost 4 bases, J lost 2 bases, and 5 bases stayed unmatched. The DNA read from the CDR3 is TGCGCCAGCAGCCAAACTAGCGGAACCTACGAG. This gives the protein CASSQTSGTYE. The whole CDR3 reads CASSQTSGTYEQYF.

On this clone: The CDR3 end is not reached by the read, which stops 3 residues before it; the germline J gene fills it in. The V and J genes are TRBV20-1 and TRBJ2-2; 8 nucleotides align to TRBD1. The CDR3 covers 13 residues. Germline CDR1 is DFQATT and CDR2 is SNEGSKA (reference sequence). This chain's CDR3 is CSAKQGVYEKLFF. The CDR3 bases that were read are TGCAGTGCCAAACAGGGGGTGTACGAAAAG.

As to this clone: The CDR3 goes on 3 residues after the read ends, and that part is filled in from the germline J gene. This chain links TRBV7-6 with TRBJ2-5; 9 bases match TRBD2. Germline V gene sequence: CDR1 SGHVS, CDR2 FNYEAQ. V was pared by 0 bases and J by 5 bases, with 7 bases of the junction left unmatched. The CDR3 runs to 16 residues. Here the CDR3 reads CASSLALAGEYETQYF. CDR3 bases read: TGTGCCAGCAGCTTAGCGTTAGCGGGAGAGTACGAGACC. The full variable domain, in which reference TRBV7-6 and TRBJ2-5 provide the parts outside the CDR3, is GAGVSQSPRYKVTKRGQDVALRCDPISGHVSLYWYRQALGQGPEFLTYFNYEAQQDKSGLPNDRFSAERPEGSISTLTIQRTEQRDSAMYRCASSLALAGEYETQYFGPGTRLLVL.

To note about this clone: The sequenced fragment ends 3 residues before the CDR3 boundary, so the rest is inferred from the germline J gene. J is TRBJ1-2 and V is TRBV30, with TRBD1 as a possible D gene (5 bases). Germline V lookup: CDR1 GTSNPN, CDR2 SVGIG (reference sequence). The CDR3 has 12 residues. Between the trimmed V and J ends, which lost 1 base and 5 bases, there was a span of 8 bases. The covered CDR3 bases are TGTGCCTGGAGTGGTACAGGATATGGC. This encodes CAWSGTGYG. The CDR3, in full, reads CAWSGTGYGYTF.

About this clone itself: Read coverage stops 3 residues before the CDR3 terminus; the germline J gene supplies the remainder. The chain has TRBV19 and TRBJ2-6, with 11 bases matching TRBD1. V lost 7 bases and J lost 1; bases outside the gene matches: 9. Germline V gives CDR1 LNHDA, CDR2 SQIVND (reference sequence). The length of the CDR3 is 18 residues. The CDR3 spells CASTRTGGARSGANVLTF. The CDR3 bases that were read are TGTGCCAGTACTAGGACAGGGGGCGCACGTTCTGGGGCCAACGTC.

Note on this clone: The read ends 3 residues before the CDR3 terminus; that terminus is restored from the germline J gene. The J gene is TRBJ2-1, the V gene TRBV28, with a weak D call TRBD1 (7 bases). The V and J ends lost 7 bases and 7 bases respectively, with 17 bases between them. Germline V gives CDR1 MDHEN, CDR2 SYDVKM. CDR3 length: 14 residues. CDR3 residues: CASNPGGGSNEQFF. Partial CDR3 DNA: TGTGCCAGCAATCCAGGAGGGGGCTCTAATGAG. Supplemented by reference TRBV28 and TRBJ2-1, the full variable domain reads DVKVTQSSRYLVKRTGEKVFLECVQDMDHENMFWYRQDPGLGLRLIYFSYDVKMKEKGDIPEGYSVSREKKERFSLILESASTNQTSMYLCASNPGGGSNEQFFGPGTRLTVL.

As for this clone: The read is 3 residues too short to cover the CDR3 end, so that end is filled in from the germline J gene. The V call is TRBV14, the J call TRBJ2-1; a weak D match, TRBD2 (6 bases). This CDR3 contains 16 residues. Germline CDR1 SGHDN, CDR2 FVKESK. Trimming left V 4 bases short and J 2 bases short, with 15 bases between. CDR3 DNA (partial): TGTGCCAGCAGCCGAAAGGGACTTTACGCCTACAATGAG. This gives the protein CASSRKGLYAYNE. The whole CDR3 sequence is CASSRKGLYAYNEQFF.

As concerns this clone: The sequence runs out 3 residues before the end of the CDR3; the remainder is reconstructed from the germline J gene. The V call is TRBV19, the J call TRBJ1-1; D is unclear. The germline V and J ends were trimmed by 7 bases and 4 bases, with 22 bases remaining between them. This CDR3 has 16 residues. Germline CDR1 is LNHDA and CDR2 is SQIVND (reference sequence). The CDR3 protein is CASKELPLRARTEAFF. CDR3 DNA (partial): TGTGCCAGTAAAGAACTTCCCTTAAGGGCCCGCACTGAA.

On this clone itself: With the read ending 3 residues before the CDR3 end, the germline J gene is used to fill in that end. This sequence joins TRBV19 and TRBJ1-5; the D is unclear. Germline CDR1 is LNHDA and CDR2 is SQIVND (reference sequence). This CDR3 comprises 14 residues. V was clipped by 6 bases and J by 3 bases, with 12 bases between them. The sequenced CDR3 bases are TGTGCCAGTAGAACTCAGGCCTACAATCAGCCC. This gives the protein CASRTQAYNQP. The CDR3 in full is CASRTQAYNQPQHF.

Comment on this clone: Sequencing ends 3 residues short of the CDR3 end; the germline J gene provides the rest. The chain couples TRBV11-1 to TRBJ2-2, with TRBD2 matching 7 bases. Trimming cost V 8 bases and J 1 base; bases outside gene matches: 4. The CDR3 runs to 14 residues. Germline V gives CDR1 SGHAT, CDR2 FQDESV (reference sequence). CDR3 sequence: CASGSGVNTGELFF. CDR3 DNA, as far as it was read: TGTGCCAGCGGGAGCGGGGTGAACACCGGGGAG. The variable domain in full, completed from reference TRBV11-1 and TRBJ2-2, reads EAEVAQSPRYKITEKSQAVAFWCDPISGHATLYWYRQILGQGPELLVQFQDESVVDDSQLPKDRFSAERLKGVDSTLKIQPAELGDSAMYLCASGSGVNTGELFFGEGSRLTVL.

Worth noting for this clone: The CDR3 goes on 3 residues after the read ends, and that part is filled in from the germline J gene. The chain carries TRBV7-6 and TRBJ2-1; tentative D call: TRBD1 (5 bases). V lost 1 base and J 9 bases, leaving 16 bases between the germline ends. CDR1 is SGHVS, CDR2 FNYEAQ, per germline. The length of the CDR3 is 15 residues. The CDR3 reads CASSLVSGFQGEQFF. Incomplete CDR3 DNA: TGTGCCAGCAGCTTAGTTTCAGGCTTTCAGGGTGAG.

Of note for this clone: The CDR3 end lies 3 residues beyond the end of the read and is filled in from the germline J gene. The genes are TRBV12-3 or TRBV12-4 and TRBJ2-4, with D maybe TRBD2 (5 bases). This CDR3 comprises 14 residues. Trimming took off 5 bases at V and 1 base at J, with 9 bases between the two ends. The CDR3 spells CASSPSGAKNIQYF. The CDR3 bases that were read are TGTGCCAGCAGTCCCTCGGGGGCCAAAAACATT.

Of note for this clone: The CDR3 is cut off 3 residues early in the read; its end comes from the germline J gene. The rearrangement links TRBV2 to TRBJ2-7, with 7 bases aligning to TRBD2. Germline assignment: CDR1 SNHLY and CDR2 FYNNEI. V trimming: 5 bases; J trimming: 2 bases; junction bases outside the gene matches: 6. CDR3 length: 14 amino acids. The CDR3 bases that were read are TGTGCCAGCAGTCAAGAAGCGGGGCCCTACGAG. Its translation is CASSQEAGPYE. The entire CDR3 is CASSQEAGPYEQYF.

Comment on this clone: The read terminates 3 residues ahead of where the CDR3 ends, so the germline J gene completes it. The genes are TRBV12-3 or TRBV12-4 and TRBJ2-3; D may be TRBD2 (5 bases). The CDR3 loop spans 14 amino acids. V lost 10 bases to trimming and J lost 2 bases, with 16 bases between them. The sequenced part of the CDR3 DNA is TGTGCCACCTTGTATGCGGGCTACACAGATACG. It codes for CATLYAGYTDT. From start to end, the CDR3 is CATLYAGYTDTQYF.

Comment on this clone: The DNA ends 3 residues before the CDR3 does, and the rest of the CDR3 is filled in from the germline J gene. This chain links TRBV19 with TRBJ2-5; perhaps TRBD2 as D (8 bases). From germline, CDR1 is LNHDA and CDR2 SQIVND (reference sequence). The CDR3 extends over 15 amino acids. The V end lost 5 bases, the J end lost 4 bases, and 17 bases lay between the germline ends. The covered CDR3 bases are TGTGCCAGTAGTCGGGGGGGGGCAGGGGGAGAGACC. Translating it yields CASSRGGAGGET. The CDR3 in full is CASSRGGAGGETQYF.

Note on this clone: The CDR3 goes on 3 residues after the read ends, and that part is filled in from the germline J gene. The V call is TRBV7-3, the J call TRBJ2-1, with 11 bases that match TRBD1. This CDR3 has 15 residues. Trimming cost V 1 base and J 8 bases; bases outside gene matches: 4. Germline CDR1 is SGHTA and CDR2 is FQGTGA. The DNA read from the CDR3 is TGTGCCAGCAGCTTAAGGGACAGGGGGTTTGATGAG. Its translation is CASSLRDRGFDE. The full CDR3 is CASSLRDRGFDEQFF.

CDR3 DNA (partial): TGTGCCAGCAGCCGACTAGCGGGAGGAGGATACGAG. Amino acids: CASSRLAGGGYE. The whole CDR3 reads CASSRLAGGGYEQYF. The chain links TRBV28 to TRBJ2-7; 13 bases fit TRBD2. The sequence runs out 3 residues before the end of the CDR3; the remainder is reconstructed from the germline J gene. Germline-derived CDR1 and CDR2 are MDHEN and SYDVKM. V trimming: 6 bases; J trimming: 4 bases; junction bases outside the gene matches: 6. There are 15 residues in the CDR3.

As regards this clone: The read falls 3 residues short of the CDR3 end, and the missing part is taken from the germline J gene. The rearrangement uses TRBV5-1 and TRBJ2-3, with TRBD2 matching over 13 bases. Germline-derived CDR1 and CDR2 are SGHRS and YFSETQ. This CDR3 is 17 amino acids long. Trimming took 4 bases from V and 2 from J; bases not matched to a gene: 7. This CDR3 is CASSRLAGGGNTDTQYF. The covered CDR3 bases are TGCGCCAGCAGCCGACTAGCGGGAGGAGGGAACACAGATACG.

Of note for this clone: The junction departs from the called germline gene at one end, perhaps through a read error. The read is 3 residues too short to cover the CDR3 end, so that end is filled in from the germline J gene. The chain is built from TRBV7-9 and TRBJ2-7; weak D call: TRBD1 (6 bases). The CDR3 spans 15 residues. Germline V lookup: CDR1 SEHNR, CDR2 FQNEAQ (reference sequence). CDR3 bases read: TGTGCCAGCAGCTTAGTACAGGGTGCCTCCCACGAG. Its translation is CASSLVQGASHE. The whole CDR3 sequence reads CASSLVQGASHEQYF.

Notes on this clone: Read coverage stops 3 residues before the CDR3 terminus; the germline J gene supplies the remainder. The chain employs TRBV30 and TRBJ2-1, with TRBD2 identical over 11 bases. There are 15 residues in the CDR3. V was clipped by 8 bases and J by 4 bases; unmatched bases: 10. Looked up from germline, CDR1 is GTSNPN and CDR2 is SVGIG (reference sequence). The CDR3 DNA, read in part, is TGTGCCCGGAAGAGGCTAGCGGGAGGTTACAATGAG. As protein: CARKRLAGGYNE. The whole CDR3 sequence reads CARKRLAGGYNEQFF. The whole variable domain, remainder taken from reference TRBV30 and TRBJ2-1, is SQTIHQWPATLVQPVGSPLSLECTVEGTSNPNLYWYRQAAGRGLQLLFYSVGIGQISSEVPQNLSASRPQDRQFILSSKKLLLSDSGFYLCARKRLAGGYNEQFFGPGTRLTVL.

Details on this clone: The CDR3 extends 3 residues past the end of the read, so its final part is completed from the germline J gene. The rearrangement uses TRBV30 and TRBJ2-3, with 9 positions matching TRBD1. Germline loops: CDR1 GTSNPN, CDR2 SVGIG (reference sequence). The CDR3 loop spans 14 amino acids. The part of the CDR3 DNA that was read is TGTGCCTGGAGTGCGGACAGGGGCAATCAGCCG. It codes for CAWSADRGNQP. The whole CDR3 sequence reads CAWSADRGNQPQYF. Full variable domain (rest looked up from reference TRBV30 and TRBJ2-3): SQTIHQWPATLVQPVGSPLSLECTVEGTSNPNLYWYRQAAGRGLQLLFYSVGIGQISSEVPQNLSASRPQDRQFILSSKKLLLSDSGFYLCAWSADRGNQPQYFGPGTRLTVL.

For this clone: The read falls 3 residues short of the CDR3 end, and the missing part is taken from the germline J gene. This chain connects TRBV10-2 to TRBJ2-7, with D maybe TRBD2 (5 bases). Deletions cut 0 bases from V and 0 bases from J, with 9 bases between. Germline lookup yields CDR1 WSHSY and CDR2 SAAADI. This CDR3 has 15 residues. The CDR3 reads CASSESASHSYEQYF. The part of the CDR3 DNA that was read is TGCGCCAGCAGTGAGTCGGCTAGCCACTCCTACGAG.

The CDR3 region is CASSFLDRRNEKLFF. The DNA read from the CDR3 is TGTGCCAGCAGCTTTCTGGACAGGCGAAATGAAAAA. V usage is TRBV7-9 and J usage is TRBJ1-4; 7 bases fit TRBD1. With the read ending 3 residues before the CDR3 end, the germline J gene is used to fill in that end. The CDR3 has 15 residues. CDR1 and CDR2 from the germline V gene are SEHNR and FQNEAQ (reference sequence). Trimming removed 3 bases from V and 5 bases from J; junction bases left unmatched: 6.

To note about this clone: The DNA ends 3 residues before the CDR3 does, and the rest of the CDR3 is filled in from the germline J gene. The chain carries TRBV10-3 and TRBJ2-2; 8 nucleotides align to TRBD2. The germline V gene encodes CDR1 ENHRY and CDR2 SYGVKD. The CDR3 is 16 residues long. V trimming: 8 bases; J trimming: 5 bases; junction bases outside the gene matches: 13. The CDR3 sequence: CAIAPGHSGGTGELFF. The DNA read from the CDR3 is TGTGCCATCGCCCCGGGGCACTCGGGGGGGACCGGGGAG.

CDR3 region: CASSLRRDSGANVLFF. CDR3 DNA, as far as it was read: TGTGCCAGCAGCTTGCGACGGGACTCTGGGGCCAACGTG. The chain carries TRBV7-6 and TRBJ2-2; a possible D gene is TRBD2 (6 bases). The read is 3 residues too short to cover the CDR3 end, so that end is filled in from the germline J gene. The CDR3 is made up of 16 amino acids. Germline V gene data show CDR1 as SGHVS and CDR2 as FNYEAQ. Combining the CDR3 with reference TRBV7-6 and TRBJ2-2 gives the whole variable domain GAGVSQSPRYKVTKRGQDVALRCDPISGHVSLYWYRQALGQGPEFLTYFNYEAQQDKSGLPNDRFSAERPEGSISTLTIQRTEQRDSAMYRCASSLRRDSGANVLFFGEGSRLTVL.

A remark on this clone: Coverage ceases 3 residues before the CDR3 finishes, and the germline J gene fills in the end. The gene calls are TRBV7-6 and TRBJ2-5; D remains ambiguous. The CDR3 spans 13 residues. Germline V gene lookup returns CDR1 SGHVS and CDR2 FNYEAQ. Trimming stripped 3 bases from V and 5 bases from J, with 10 bases between. CDR3 DNA (partial): TGTGCCAGCAGCTTGCGACTCTGGGAGACC. Its protein product is CASSLRLWET. In full, the CDR3 reads CASSLRLWETQYF.